These T cell receptor beta chains were read from a single sample in a study of OX40 agonist ivuxolimab in advanced cancers. Data came from immunoSEQ multiplex PCR; TCRdb stores just in-frame clones and leaves some out. The sample gives roughly 71,000 clones, 75% to 80% of which show up once; around 1.5% is in the top ten. The specimen comprised CD4+ or CD8+ T cells sorted from blood, sampled in a trial of the OX40 agonist ivuxolimab. These receptors all come from an adult with an advanced solid tumor such as melanoma, head and neck, liver or kidney cancer. Each CDR3 is given with its conserved first and last residue. The order of the fields is CDR3 protein, J gene, V gene.

CDR3: CASSVLATDTQYF
J: TRBJ2-3
V: TRBV9

CDR3: CATSRPRGAASTEQFF
J: TRBJ2-1
V: TRBV15

CDR3: CASSPGSVTASEKLFF
J: TRBJ1-4
V: TRBV5-1

CDR3: CAWTAGGPLSEQYF
J: TRBJ2-7
V: TRBV30

CDR3: CASSDDPGPGADYGYTF
J: TRBJ1-2
V: TRBV6-1

CDR3: CASSTPPGQGARYEQYF
J: TRBJ2-7
V: TRBV19

CDR3: CATSRGGGSNYGYTF
J: TRBJ1-2
V: TRBV15

CDR3: CASSSGQPGNTIYF
J: TRBJ1-3
V: TRBV19

CDR3: CASSLPLRGDAKNIQYF
J: TRBJ2-4
V: TRBV5-6

CDR3: CASSTRLAKYF
J: TRBJ2-5
V: TRBV21-1

CDR3: CSVEVAAEHTDTQYF
J: TRBJ2-3
V: TRBV29-1

CDR3: CASSPQGITGELFF
J: TRBJ2-2
V: TRBV5-4

CDR3: CASSLQISPDTQYF
J: TRBJ2-3
V: TRBV28

CDR3: CSVEDLARGLGTQYF
J: TRBJ2-5
V: TRBV29-1

CDR3: CASSRAGVGQPQHF
J: TRBJ1-5
V: TRBV19

CDR3: CASSYSEPTVRDGYTF
J: TRBJ1-2
V: TRBV6-5

CDR3: CASSPQGASTDTQYF
J: TRBJ2-3
V: TRBV18

CDR3: CASSVDQGSDEKLFF
J: TRBJ1-4
V: TRBV7-9

CDR3: CASSLQLKTEQYF
J: TRBJ2-7
V: TRBV11-2

CDR3: CASSVGNGRNQPQHF
J: TRBJ1-5
V: TRBV18

CDR3: CASSPNPPFAGNSYEQYF
J: TRBJ2-7
V: TRBV18

CDR3: CASSLGRLAGVTGELFF
J: TRBJ2-2
V: TRBV7-9

CDR3: CASSRNRDSTYEQYF
J: TRBJ2-7
V: TRBV4-1

CDR3: CATWGGDRGQETQYF
J: TRBJ2-5
V: TRBV6-6

CDR3: CASSQDNYREYGSDTQYF
J: TRBJ2-3
V: TRBV14

CDR3: CASSLGTGAYGQYF
J: TRBJ2-7
V: TRBV11-2

CDR3: CASSQDWGQGDIQYF
J: TRBJ2-4
V: TRBV4-1

CDR3: CASSQSWTRETQYF
J: TRBJ2-5
V: TRBV5-4